This T cell receptor beta chain is drawn from a study of cytomegalovirus exposure and HLA in healthy donors. General observations from the study: Among TCR sequences, most were rare, though some public TCRs appeared in many donors. The TCR clusters that emerged in the first cohort tended, a later analysis found, to co-occur in the approximately 130 validation repertoires. It was reportedly the case that the classifier diagnosed cytomegalovirus status with high specificity and sensitivity.

Method: immunoSEQ multiplex PCR; TCRdb's copy keeps in-frame clones and lacks some. The sample lists around 150,000 clones; around 96% were seen once. The J segment lost 4 bases and the V segment lost 3 bases, leaving 5 bases of the junction unmatched. The CDR3 runs to 14 residues. Germline CDR1 LGHNA, CDR2 YNFKEQ. To note about this clone: As yet, its antigen is unknown.

Sequences were obtained from PBMCs. The clonotype comes from a woman aged 18 to 35 in good health and CMV-seronegative. The V and J genes are TRBV4-2 and TRBJ2-5; 7 bases align to TRBD2. The CDR3 region is CASSQGGTRETQYF. CDR3 nucleotide sequence: TGTGCCAGCAGCCAGGGAGGGACCCGAGAGACCCAGTACTTC.